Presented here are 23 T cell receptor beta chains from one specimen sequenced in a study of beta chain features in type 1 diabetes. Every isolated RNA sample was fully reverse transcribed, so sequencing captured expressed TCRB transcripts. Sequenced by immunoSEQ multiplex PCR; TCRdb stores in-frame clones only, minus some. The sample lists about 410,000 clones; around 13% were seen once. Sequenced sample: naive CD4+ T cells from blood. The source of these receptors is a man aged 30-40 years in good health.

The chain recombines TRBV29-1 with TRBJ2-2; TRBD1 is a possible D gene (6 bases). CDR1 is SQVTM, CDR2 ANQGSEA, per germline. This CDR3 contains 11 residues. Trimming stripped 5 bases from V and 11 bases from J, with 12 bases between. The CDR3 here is CSVHQGRELFF. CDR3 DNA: TGCAGCGTTCATCAGGGGAGAGAGCTGTTTTTT.

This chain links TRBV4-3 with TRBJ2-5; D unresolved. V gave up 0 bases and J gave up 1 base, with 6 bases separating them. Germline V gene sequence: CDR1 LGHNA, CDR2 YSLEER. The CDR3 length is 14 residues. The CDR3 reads CASSQETGQETQYF. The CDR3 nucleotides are TGCGCCAGCAGCCAAGAAACTGGCCAAGAGACCCAGTACTTC.

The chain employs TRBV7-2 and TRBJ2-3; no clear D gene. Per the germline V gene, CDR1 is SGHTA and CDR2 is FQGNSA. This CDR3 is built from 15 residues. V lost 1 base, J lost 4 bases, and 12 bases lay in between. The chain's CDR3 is CASSLDGHGADTQYF. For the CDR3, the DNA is TGTGCCAGCAGCTTAGACGGGCATGGGGCAGATACGCAGTATTTT.

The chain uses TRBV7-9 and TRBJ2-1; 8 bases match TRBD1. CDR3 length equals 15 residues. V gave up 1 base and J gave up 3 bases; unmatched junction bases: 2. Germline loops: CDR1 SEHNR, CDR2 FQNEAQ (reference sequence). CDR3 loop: CASSLVGTGYNEQFF. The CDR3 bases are TGTGCCAGCAGCTTAGTAGGGACAGGCTACAATGAGCAGTTCTTC.

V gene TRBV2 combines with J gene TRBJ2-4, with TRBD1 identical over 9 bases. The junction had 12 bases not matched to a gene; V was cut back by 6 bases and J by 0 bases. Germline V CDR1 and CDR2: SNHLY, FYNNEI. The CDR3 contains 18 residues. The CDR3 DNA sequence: TGTGCCAGCAGCAGAGGGCTGGACAGGGGCCTAGCCAAAAACATTCAGTACTTC. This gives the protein CASSRGLDRGLAKNIQYF.

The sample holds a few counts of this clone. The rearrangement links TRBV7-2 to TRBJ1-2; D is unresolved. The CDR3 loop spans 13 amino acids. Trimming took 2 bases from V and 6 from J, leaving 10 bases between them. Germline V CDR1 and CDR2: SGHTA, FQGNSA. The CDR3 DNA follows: TGTGCCAGCAGCTTACAGGTTGAAAATGGCTACACCTTC. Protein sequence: CASSLQVENGYTF.

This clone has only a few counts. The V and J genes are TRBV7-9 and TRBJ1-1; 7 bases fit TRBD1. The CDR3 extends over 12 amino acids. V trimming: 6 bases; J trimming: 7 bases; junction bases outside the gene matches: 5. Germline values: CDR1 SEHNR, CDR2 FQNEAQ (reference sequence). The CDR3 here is CASSFRDSEAFF. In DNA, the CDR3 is TGTGCCAGCAGTTTCCGGGACAGTGAAGCTTTCTTT.

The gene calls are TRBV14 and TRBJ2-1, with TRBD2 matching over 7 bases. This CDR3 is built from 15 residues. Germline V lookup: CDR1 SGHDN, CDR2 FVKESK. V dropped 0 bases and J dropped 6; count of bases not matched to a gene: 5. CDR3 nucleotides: TGTGCCAGCAGCCAAGAACGCGAGCGGGGCAATGAGCAGTTCTTC. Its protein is CASSQERERGNEQFF.

The CDR3 DNA is TGTGCCAGCAGCTTGTTGAACGAGCAGTACGTC. Translating gives CASSLLNEQYV. The V and J genes are TRBV5-5 and TRBJ2-7; D is unclear. Germline CDR1 is SGHKS and CDR2 is YYEKEE (reference sequence). The CDR3 contains 11 residues. V lost 1 base and J lost 5, with 4 bases in between.

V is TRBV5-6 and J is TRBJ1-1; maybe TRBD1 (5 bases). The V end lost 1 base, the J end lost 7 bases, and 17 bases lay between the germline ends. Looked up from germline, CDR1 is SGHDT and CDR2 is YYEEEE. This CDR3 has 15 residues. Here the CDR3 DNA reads TGTGCCAGCAGCTTGAACGGCCAGGGAGCGGGTGAAGCTTTCTTT. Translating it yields CASSLNGQGAGEAFF.

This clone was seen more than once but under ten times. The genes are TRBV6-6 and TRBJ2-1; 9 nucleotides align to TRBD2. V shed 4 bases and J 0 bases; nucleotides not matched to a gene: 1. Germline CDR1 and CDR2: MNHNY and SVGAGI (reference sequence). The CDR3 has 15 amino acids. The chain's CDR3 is CASSLRGGSYNEQFF. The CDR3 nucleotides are TGTGCCAGCAGTTTGCGGGGGGGCTCCTACAATGAGCAGTTCTTC.

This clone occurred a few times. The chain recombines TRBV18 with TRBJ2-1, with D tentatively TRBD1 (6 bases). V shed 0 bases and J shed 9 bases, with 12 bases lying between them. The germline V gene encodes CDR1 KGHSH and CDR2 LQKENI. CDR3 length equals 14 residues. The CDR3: CASSPPRVGGEQFF. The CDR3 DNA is TGTGCCAGCTCACCACCGAGGGTAGGGGGTGAGCAGTTCTTC.

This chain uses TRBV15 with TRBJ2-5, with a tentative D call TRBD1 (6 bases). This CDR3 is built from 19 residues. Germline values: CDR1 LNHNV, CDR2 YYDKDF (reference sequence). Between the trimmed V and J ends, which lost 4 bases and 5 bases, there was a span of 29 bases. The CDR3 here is CATSKNNPTGLGFLETQYF. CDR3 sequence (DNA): TGTGCCACCAGCAAAAATAATCCCACAGGGCTAGGTTTTCTGGAGACCCAGTACTTC.

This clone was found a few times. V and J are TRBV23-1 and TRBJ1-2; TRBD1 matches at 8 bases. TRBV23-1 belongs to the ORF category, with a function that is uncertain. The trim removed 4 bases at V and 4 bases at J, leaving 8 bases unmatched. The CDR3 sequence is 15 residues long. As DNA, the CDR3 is TGCGCCAGCAGTCCTCCGGGACAGGACTTCTATGGCTACACCTTC. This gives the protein CASSPPGQDFYGYTF.

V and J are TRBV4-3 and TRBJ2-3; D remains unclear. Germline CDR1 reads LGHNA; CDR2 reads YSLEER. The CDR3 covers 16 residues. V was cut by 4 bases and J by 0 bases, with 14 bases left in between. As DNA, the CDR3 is TGCGCCAGCAGCCCACTCGCGGACCTTAGCACAGATACGCAGTATTTT. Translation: CASSPLADLSTDTQYF.

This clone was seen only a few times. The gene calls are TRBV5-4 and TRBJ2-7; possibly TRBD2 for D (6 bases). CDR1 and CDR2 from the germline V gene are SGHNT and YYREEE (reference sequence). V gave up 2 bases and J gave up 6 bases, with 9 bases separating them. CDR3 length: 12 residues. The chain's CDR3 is CASSLRAGEQYF. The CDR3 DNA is TGTGCCAGCAGCTTAAGAGCGGGCGAGCAGTACTTC.

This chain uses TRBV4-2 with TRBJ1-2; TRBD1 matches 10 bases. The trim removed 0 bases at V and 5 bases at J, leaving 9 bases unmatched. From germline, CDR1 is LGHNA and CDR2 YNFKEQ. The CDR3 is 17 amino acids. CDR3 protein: CASSQDQGTGARYGYTF. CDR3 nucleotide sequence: TGTGCCAGCAGCCAAGATCAGGGGACAGGGGCCAGATATGGCTACACCTTC.

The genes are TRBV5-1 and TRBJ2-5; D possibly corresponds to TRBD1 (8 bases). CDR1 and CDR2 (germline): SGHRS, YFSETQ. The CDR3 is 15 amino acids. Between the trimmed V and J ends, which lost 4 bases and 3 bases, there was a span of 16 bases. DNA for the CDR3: TGCGCCAGCAGCCCAAGGACAGGGAGGGAAGAGACCCAGTACTTC. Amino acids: CASSPRTGREETQYF.

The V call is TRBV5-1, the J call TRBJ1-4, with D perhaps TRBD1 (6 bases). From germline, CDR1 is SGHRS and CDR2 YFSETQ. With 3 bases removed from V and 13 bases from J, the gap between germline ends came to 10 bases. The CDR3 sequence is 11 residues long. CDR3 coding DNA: TGCGCCAGCAGCTCCAGGGGACGACTGTTTTTT. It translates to CASSSRGRLFF.

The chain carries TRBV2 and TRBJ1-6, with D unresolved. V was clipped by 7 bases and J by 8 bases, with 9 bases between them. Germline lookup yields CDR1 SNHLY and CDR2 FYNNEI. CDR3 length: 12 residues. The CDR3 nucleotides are TGTGCCAGCACCTGGGGAGATTCACCCCTCCACTTT. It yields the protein CASTWGDSPLHF.

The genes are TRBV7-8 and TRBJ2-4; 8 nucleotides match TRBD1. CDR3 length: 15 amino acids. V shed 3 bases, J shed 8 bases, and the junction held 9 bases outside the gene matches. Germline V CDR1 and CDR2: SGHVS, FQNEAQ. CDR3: CASSFPGGRFDIQYF. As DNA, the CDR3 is TGTGCCAGCAGCTTTCCAGGGGGCAGGTTTGACATTCAGTACTTC.

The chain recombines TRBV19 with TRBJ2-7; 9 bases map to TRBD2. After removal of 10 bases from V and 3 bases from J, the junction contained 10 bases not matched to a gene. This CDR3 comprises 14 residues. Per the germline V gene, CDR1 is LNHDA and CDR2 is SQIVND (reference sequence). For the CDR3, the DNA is TGTGCCACTTCGACTAGCGGCACTCTCTACGAGCAGTACGTC. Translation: CATSTSGTLYEQYV.

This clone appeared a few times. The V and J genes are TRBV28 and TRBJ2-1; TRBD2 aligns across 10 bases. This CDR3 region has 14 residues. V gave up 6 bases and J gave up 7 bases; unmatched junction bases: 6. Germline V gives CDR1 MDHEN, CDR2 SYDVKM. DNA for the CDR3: TGTGCCAGCAGAAAGAGCGGGAGGGATAATGAGCAGTTCTTC. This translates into CASRKSGRDNEQFF.